This record concerns one T cell receptor (beta chain) sequence. This record comes from a study of blood T cell repertoires in COVID-19. As for the study in general: COVID-19 samples from acute and convalescent phases originated in the United States, Italy and Spain. PBMCs, B-cell-depleted T cells, or T cells were the source of the cDNA or gDNA that made up the material.

Authors' processing steps: It was from reference gene primer amplification that nucleated cell counts were estimated. Repertoires were generated with immunoSEQ multiplex PCR, while TCRdb's copy carries only in-frame clones and drops some. Clone size and V and J calls were adopted from that table, with D and trimming inferred from the DNA. The sample has about 230,000 clones; approximately 80% are singletons. Sequenced sample: peripheral blood. The receptor was derived from a woman between 40 and 55 years old who had recovered from COVID-19.

CDR3 residues: CASGGDRDGTDTQYF. CDR3 coding DNA: TGCGCCAGCGGTGGGGACAGGGATGGGACAGATACGCAGTATTTT. The rearrangement joins TRBV5-1 to TRBJ2-3, with 9 bases that match TRBD1. The CDR3 extends over 15 amino acids. V dropped 7 bases and J dropped 3; count of bases not matched to a gene: 9. CDR1 and CDR2 from the germline V gene are SGHRS and YFSETQ.